The 14 T cell receptor beta chains in this list originate from one sample, sequenced in a study of cytomegalovirus exposure and HLA in healthy donors. This table comes from immunoSEQ multiplex PCR, and its TCRdb copy is limited to in-frame clones, with some not included. In the table there are 90,000 to 150,000 clones, over 75% of which are singletons. Sample: PBMCs. Receptor source: a woman under 30 in good health and CMV-seropositive.

The V and J genes are TRBV7-3 and TRBJ2-2; TRBD2 matches 14 bases. The CDR3 length is 19 residues. V lost 4 bases and J lost 0; bases outside the gene matches: 7. Germline-derived CDR1 and CDR2 are SGHTA and FQGTGA. The DNA of the CDR3 is TGTGCCAGCAGCTCCAAGGGACTAGCGGGGGCGGCGAACACCGGGGAGCTGTTTTTT. Its translation: CASSSKGLAGAANTGELFF.

This chain connects TRBV2 to TRBJ2-5, with D maybe TRBD2 (6 bases). V shed 4 bases and J shed 5 bases, with 14 bases lying between them. The CDR3 is 14 amino acids. Germline loops: CDR1 SNHLY, CDR2 FYNNEI. The CDR3 DNA sequence: TGTGCCAGCAGTGTCGGGGGATGGAAGGAGACCCAGTACTTC. Amino acids: CASSVGGWKETQYF.

The chain recombines TRBV23-1 with TRBJ1-5; TRBD1 aligns across 9 bases. TRBV23-1 is treated as an ORF (open reading frame) with a function not yet certain. The CDR3 has 16 residues. V was pared by 2 bases and J by 4 bases, with 6 bases of the junction left unmatched. CDR3 nucleotide sequence: TGCGCCAGCAGTCAAGGCCTGGACAGGGGAAATCAGCCCCAGCATTTT. It yields the protein CASSQGLDRGNQPQHF.

This clone appeared a single time. This chain links TRBV5-4 with TRBJ1-1; tentative D call: TRBD1 (5 bases). V lost 4 bases, J lost 0 bases, and 13 bases lay in between. Germline lookup yields CDR1 SGHNT and CDR2 YYREEE (reference sequence). The CDR3 has 15 residues. In DNA form, the CDR3 reads TGTGCCAGCAGCCTACATGGGGGGATGAACACTGAAGCTTTCTTT. This codes for CASSLHGGMNTEAFF.

The CDR3 loop reads CASSQVRRRQFF. The DNA for the CDR3 is TGTGCCAGCAGCCAAGTTCGTCGGAGGCAGTTCTTC. The J gene is TRBJ2-1, the V gene TRBV14, with D hard to call. V was trimmed by 1 base and J by 12 bases, leaving 10 bases between them. Germline CDR1 SGHDN, CDR2 FVKESK. The CDR3 is 12 amino acids.

This chain links TRBV27 with TRBJ1-4; D uncertain. V shed 5 bases and J shed 8 bases, with 12 bases lying between them. This CDR3 comprises 13 residues. CDR1 is MNHEY, CDR2 SMNVEV, per germline (reference sequence). CDR3 coding DNA: TGTGCCAGCAGTGCCCGCCGAGGGGAAAAACTGTTTTTT. It encodes CASSARRGEKLFF.

The rearrangement uses TRBV7-2 and TRBJ2-3; TRBD2 is a possible D gene (6 bases). Germline CDR1 reads SGHTA; CDR2 reads FQGNSA. The CDR3 is 15 residues long. The germline V and J ends were trimmed by 8 bases and 3 bases, with 18 bases remaining between them. The CDR3: CASVWGGLSTDTQYF. The CDR3 DNA is TGTGCCAGCGTTTGGGGCGGACTATCAACAGATACGCAGTATTTT.

The J gene is TRBJ1-1, the V gene TRBV14; no definite D call. The V and J ends lost 4 bases and 3 bases respectively, with 18 bases between them. The length of the CDR3 is 16 residues. Per the germline V gene, CDR1 is SGHDN and CDR2 is FVKESK. Written as DNA, the CDR3 is TGTGCCAGCAGCCCTTGGAGGACTTATCTTGACACTGAAGCTTTCTTT. The encoded protein is CASSPWRTYLDTEAFF.

The chain employs TRBV7-6 and TRBJ1-6; 7 bases agree with TRBD1. V was clipped by 5 bases and J by 6 bases; unmatched bases: 10. Germline lookup yields CDR1 SGHVS and CDR2 FNYEAQ. The length of the CDR3 is 16 residues. The CDR3 DNA reads as TGTGCCAGCAGCCTAAATGACAGGGTTGTTAATTCACCCCTCCACTTT. This gives the protein CASSLNDRVVNSPLHF.

The chain carries TRBV28 and TRBJ1-4; 9 bases align to TRBD1. The germline CDR1 and CDR2 sequences are MDHEN and SYDVKM. The length of the CDR3 is 16 residues. V lost 5 bases and J lost 6; bases outside the gene matches: 10. This CDR3 is CASSPGQGYPYEKLFF. In DNA, the CDR3 is TGTGCCAGCAGTCCCGGACAGGGGTACCCCTATGAAAAACTGTTTTTT.

The chain links TRBV2 to TRBJ2-1, with TRBD2 as a possible D gene (5 bases). Trimming left V 4 bases short and J 0 bases short, with 13 bases between. Germline CDR1 SNHLY, CDR2 FYNNEI. The length of the CDR3 is 16 residues. This CDR3 reads CASSARAPSSYNEQFF. In DNA form, the CDR3 reads TGTGCCAGCAGTGCGCGGGCGCCGAGCTCCTACAATGAGCAGTTCTTC. The full variable domain, rest sourced from reference TRBV2 and TRBJ2-1, is EPEVTQTPSHQVTQMGQEVILRCVPISNHLYFYWYRQILGQKVEFLVSFYNNEISEKSEIFDDQFSVERPDGSNFTLKIRSTKLEDSAMYFCASSARAPSSYNEQFFGPGTRLTVL.

The chain employs TRBV29-1 and TRBJ1-2; TRBD1 matches at 10 bases. CDR1 and CDR2 from the germline V gene are SQVTM and ANQGSEA. After removal of 2 bases from V and 4 bases from J, the junction contained 4 bases not matched to a gene. The CDR3 sequence is 14 residues long. The CDR3 sequence is CSVERDRGGYGYTF. The DNA for the CDR3 is TGCAGCGTTGAAAGGGACAGGGGTGGCTATGGCTACACCTTC. Drawing the rest from reference TRBV29-1 and TRBJ1-2, the complete variable domain is SAVISQKPSRDICQRGTSLTIQCQVDSQVTMMFWYRQQPGQSLTLIATANQGSEATYESGFVIDKFPISRPNLTFSTLTVSNMSPEDSSIYLCSVERDRGGYGYTFGSGTRLTVV.

This clone was counted once. The genes are TRBV4-3 and TRBJ1-4, with TRBD1 matching over 10 bases. CDR1 and CDR2 from the germline V gene are LGHNA and YSLEER. The J segment lost 3 bases and the V segment lost 4 bases, leaving 8 bases of the junction unmatched. The CDR3 sequence is 17 residues long. The CDR3 region has the DNA TGCGCCAGCAGCCCCGACAGGGGGCTAACGGCTAATGAAAAACTGTTTTTT. It specifies CASSPDRGLTANEKLFF.

This clone turned up a few times. The chain links TRBV19 to TRBJ2-7; D might be TRBD1 (7 bases). In germline, CDR1 is LNHDA, CDR2 SQIVND (reference sequence). Deletions cut 6 bases from V and 7 bases from J, with 13 bases between. The CDR3 totals 12 residues. The chain's CDR3 is CASSISGGEQYF. The CDR3 nucleotides read TGTGCCAGTAGCATCTCAGGGGGGGAGCAGTACTTC.